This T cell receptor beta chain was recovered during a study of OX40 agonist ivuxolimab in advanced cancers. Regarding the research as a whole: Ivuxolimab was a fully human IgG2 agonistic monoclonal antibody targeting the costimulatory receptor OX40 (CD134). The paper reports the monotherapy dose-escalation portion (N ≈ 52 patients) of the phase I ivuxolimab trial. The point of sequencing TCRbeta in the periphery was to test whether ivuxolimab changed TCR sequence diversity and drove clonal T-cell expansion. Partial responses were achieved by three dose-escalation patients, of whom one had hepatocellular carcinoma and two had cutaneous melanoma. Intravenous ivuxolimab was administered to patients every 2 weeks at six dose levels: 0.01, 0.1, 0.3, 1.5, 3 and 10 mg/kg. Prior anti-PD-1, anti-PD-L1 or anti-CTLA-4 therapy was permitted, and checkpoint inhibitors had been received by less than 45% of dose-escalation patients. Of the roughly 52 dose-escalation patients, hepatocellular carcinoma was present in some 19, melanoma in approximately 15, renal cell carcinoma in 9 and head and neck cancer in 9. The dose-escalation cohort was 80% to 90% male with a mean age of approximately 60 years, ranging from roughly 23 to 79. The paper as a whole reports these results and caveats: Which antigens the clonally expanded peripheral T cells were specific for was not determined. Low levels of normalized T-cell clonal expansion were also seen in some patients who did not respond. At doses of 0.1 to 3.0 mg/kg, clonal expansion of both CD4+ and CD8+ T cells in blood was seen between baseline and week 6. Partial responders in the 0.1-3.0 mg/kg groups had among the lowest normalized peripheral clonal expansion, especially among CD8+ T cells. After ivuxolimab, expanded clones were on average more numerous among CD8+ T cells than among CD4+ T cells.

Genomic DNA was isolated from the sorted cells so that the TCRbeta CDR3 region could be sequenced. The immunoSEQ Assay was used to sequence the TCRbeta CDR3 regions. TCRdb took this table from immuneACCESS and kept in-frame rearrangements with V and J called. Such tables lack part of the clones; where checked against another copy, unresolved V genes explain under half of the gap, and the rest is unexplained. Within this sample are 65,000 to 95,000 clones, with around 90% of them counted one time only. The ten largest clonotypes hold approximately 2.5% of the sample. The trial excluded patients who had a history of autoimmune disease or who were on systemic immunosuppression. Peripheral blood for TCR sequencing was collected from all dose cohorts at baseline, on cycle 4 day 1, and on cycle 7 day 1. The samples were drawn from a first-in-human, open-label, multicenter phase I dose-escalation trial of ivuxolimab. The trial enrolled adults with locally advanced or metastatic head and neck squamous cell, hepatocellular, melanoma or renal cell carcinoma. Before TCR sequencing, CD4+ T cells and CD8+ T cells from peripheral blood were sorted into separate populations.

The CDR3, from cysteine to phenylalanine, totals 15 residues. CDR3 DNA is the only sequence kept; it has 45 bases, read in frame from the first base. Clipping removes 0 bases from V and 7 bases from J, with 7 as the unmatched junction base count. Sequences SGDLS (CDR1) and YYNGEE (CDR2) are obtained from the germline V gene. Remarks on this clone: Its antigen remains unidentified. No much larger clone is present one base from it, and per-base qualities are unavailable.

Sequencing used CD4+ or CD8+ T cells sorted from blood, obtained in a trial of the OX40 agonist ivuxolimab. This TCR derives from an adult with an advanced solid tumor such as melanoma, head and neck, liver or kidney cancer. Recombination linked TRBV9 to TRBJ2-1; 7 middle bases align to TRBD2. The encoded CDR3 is CASSVGGGPENEQFF. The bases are TGTGCCAGCAGCGTAGGGGGAGGGCCAGAGAATGAGCAGTTCTTC.